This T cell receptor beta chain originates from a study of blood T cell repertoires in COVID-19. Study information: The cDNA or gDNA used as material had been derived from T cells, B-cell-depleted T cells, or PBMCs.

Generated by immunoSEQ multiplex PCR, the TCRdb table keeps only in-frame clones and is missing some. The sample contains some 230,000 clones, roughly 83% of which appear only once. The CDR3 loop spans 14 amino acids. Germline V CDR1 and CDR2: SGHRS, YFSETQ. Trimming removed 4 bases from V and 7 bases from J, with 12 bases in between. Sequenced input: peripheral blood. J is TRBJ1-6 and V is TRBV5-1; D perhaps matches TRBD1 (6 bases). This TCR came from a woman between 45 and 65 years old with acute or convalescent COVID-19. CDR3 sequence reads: CASSEAGANSPLHF. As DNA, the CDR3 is TGCGCCAGCAGCGAGGCAGGGGCCAATTCACCCCTCCACTTT.